This is a list of T cell receptor beta chains from one sample in a study of a mutant IDH1 vaccine in newly diagnosed glioma. The antigens of these receptors remain unknown. This table comes from immunoSEQ multiplex PCR, and its TCRdb copy is limited to in-frame clones, with some not included. The table includes 40,000 to 45,000 clones, 65% to 90% detected once. Here the sequenced sample was PBMCs, taken from a glioma patient whose treatment included an IDH1 peptide vaccine. All receptors come from a middle-aged woman with glioma. Some clones in this sample may be carry-over from other donors' samples. The CDR3 runs from the conserved cysteine through the conserved F or W. Fields, in order: CDR3 DNA, CDR3 protein, J gene, CDR3 length, clone size, V gene, D gene. D genes are given only for firm matches. Some rows have no size entry. The others give once, few or many, or a class for an expanded clone.

cdr3_nt: TGTGCCAGCAGCTTAAATCTCGGGACAGGGGCAAACTATGGCTACACCTTC
cdr3_aa: CASSLNLGTGANYGYTF
j_call: TRBJ1-2
cdr3_length: 17
clone_size: NA
v_call: TRBV11-3
d_call: TRBD1

cdr3_nt: TGTGCCAGCCAGGGAACCGGGGAGCTGTTTTTT
cdr3_aa: CASQGTGELFF
j_call: TRBJ2-2
cdr3_length: 11
clone_size: NA
v_call: TRBV9
d_call: NA

cdr3_nt: TGTGCCAGCAGCCAAGTTAGCGGCGGGATTGATACGCAGTATTTT
cdr3_aa: CASSQVSGGIDTQYF
j_call: TRBJ2-3
cdr3_length: 15
clone_size: NA
v_call: TRBV4-2
d_call: NA

cdr3_nt: TGTGCCAGTAGTAACCAGGGCTTGTATGACATTCAGTACTTC
cdr3_aa: CASSNQGLYDIQYF
j_call: TRBJ2-4
cdr3_length: 14
clone_size: NA
v_call: TRBV19
d_call: NA

cdr3_nt: TGTGCCAGCCGCGCGGAGGAAGAGACCCAGTACTTC
cdr3_aa: CASRAEEETQYF
j_call: TRBJ2-5
cdr3_length: 12
clone_size: NA
v_call: TRBV6-5
d_call: NA

cdr3_nt: TGTGCCAGCAGCTCAAGGGCCTCGGCTAACTATGGCTACACCTTC
cdr3_aa: CASSSRASANYGYTF
j_call: TRBJ1-2
cdr3_length: 15
clone_size: NA
v_call: TRBV7-9
d_call: NA

cdr3_nt: TGTGCCAGCAGCCCATTTACAGGCTACGAGCAGTACTTC
cdr3_aa: CASSPFTGYEQYF
j_call: TRBJ2-7
cdr3_length: 13
clone_size: NA
v_call: TRBV4-2
d_call: NA

cdr3_nt: TGCGCCAGCAGCCAAGTTCAGGGACTCTCCTACGAGCAGTACTTC
cdr3_aa: CASSQVQGLSYEQYF
j_call: TRBJ2-7
cdr3_length: 15
clone_size: NA
v_call: TRBV4-1
d_call: NA

cdr3_nt: TGTGCCAGCAGCTTGAGTCTCAGCACAGATACGCAGTATTTT
cdr3_aa: CASSLSLSTDTQYF
j_call: TRBJ2-3
cdr3_length: 14
clone_size: NA
v_call: TRBV5-6
d_call: NA

cdr3_nt: TGTGCTAGCAGCTTAGGGACAGGGTCCAATGAGCAGTTCTTC
cdr3_aa: CASSLGTGSNEQFF
j_call: TRBJ2-1
cdr3_length: 14
clone_size: NA
v_call: TRBV7-7
d_call: TRBD1

cdr3_nt: TGTGCCAGCAGCCAAGTAGGAAGACAGGGGGGCTACGAGCAGTACTTC
cdr3_aa: CASSQVGRQGGYEQYF
j_call: TRBJ2-7
cdr3_length: 16
clone_size: few
v_call: TRBV14
d_call: TRBD1

cdr3_nt: TGTGCCAGCAGCCAAGACAGGGTTTCCTACGAGCAGTACTTC
cdr3_aa: CASSQDRVSYEQYF
j_call: TRBJ2-7
cdr3_length: 14
clone_size: NA
v_call: TRBV4-2
d_call: NA

cdr3_nt: TGTGCCAGTAAAAACCGGGACATCGATGTGGATCAGCCCCAGCATTTT
cdr3_aa: CASKNRDIDVDQPQHF
j_call: TRBJ1-5
cdr3_length: 16
clone_size: NA
v_call: TRBV19
d_call: NA

cdr3_nt: TGCGCCAGCAGCCCCGGGGACTACGAGCAGTACTTC
cdr3_aa: CASSPGDYEQYF
j_call: TRBJ2-7
cdr3_length: 12
clone_size: NA
v_call: TRBV5-1
d_call: NA

cdr3_nt: TGTGCCAGCACGGTAGGGGACCAGCCCCAGCATTTT
cdr3_aa: CASTVGDQPQHF
j_call: TRBJ1-5
cdr3_length: 12
clone_size: NA
v_call: TRBV2
d_call: NA

cdr3_nt: TGTGCCAGCAGCTTGGGGACAGGGCGCGGCTACACCTTC
cdr3_aa: CASSLGTGRGYTF
j_call: TRBJ1-2
cdr3_length: 13
clone_size: NA
v_call: TRBV5-4
d_call: TRBD1

cdr3_nt: TGTGCCAGCAGTGGACAGTTCAATCAGCCCCAGCATTTT
cdr3_aa: CASSGQFNQPQHF
j_call: TRBJ1-5
cdr3_length: 13
clone_size: NA
v_call: TRBV2
d_call: NA

cdr3_nt: TGTGCCAGCAGTCCGGGCCAATACGAGCAGTACTTC
cdr3_aa: CASSPGQYEQYF
j_call: TRBJ2-7
cdr3_length: 12
clone_size: NA
v_call: TRBV6-6
d_call: NA

cdr3_nt: TGCGCCACCACCCTAACCGGGACTAGCGGGTGGTGGGAAGGGGAGCTGTTTTTT
cdr3_aa: CATTLTGTSGWWEGELFF
j_call: TRBJ2-2
cdr3_length: 18
clone_size: NA
v_call: TRBV10-1
d_call: TRBD2

cdr3_nt: TGCGCCAGCAGCTTGGAAGTTCACCTAGCAGGGGCCGGGGAGCTGTTTTTT
cdr3_aa: CASSLEVHLAGAGELFF
j_call: TRBJ2-2
cdr3_length: 17
clone_size: NA
v_call: TRBV5-1
d_call: NA

cdr3_nt: TGTGCCAGCTCATCTCGGGGGGGTGGAATACCGGATACGCAGTATTTT
cdr3_aa: CASSSRGGGIPDTQYF
j_call: TRBJ2-3
cdr3_length: 16
clone_size: once
v_call: TRBV28
d_call: TRBD2

cdr3_nt: TGTGCCAGCAGTTACTCCTTTTGGTCGGAGGAGACCCAGTACTTC
cdr3_aa: CASSYSFWSEETQYF
j_call: TRBJ2-5
cdr3_length: 15
clone_size: NA
v_call: TRBV6-6
d_call: NA

cdr3_nt: TGTGCCAGCAGCTGGACAGGGGGTACGGAAGCTTTCTTT
cdr3_aa: CASSWTGGTEAFF
j_call: TRBJ1-1
cdr3_length: 13
clone_size: NA
v_call: TRBV7-9
d_call: TRBD1

cdr3_nt: TGTGCCAGCAGCGCCAATCCGTTCGGGGGGGAGCTGTTTTTT
cdr3_aa: CASSANPFGGELFF
j_call: TRBJ2-2
cdr3_length: 14
clone_size: NA
v_call: TRBV2
d_call: NA

cdr3_nt: TGTGCCAGTAGTGGGGACAGGTCCGCGGGAGAGCAGTACTTC
cdr3_aa: CASSGDRSAGEQYF
j_call: TRBJ2-7
cdr3_length: 14
clone_size: NA
v_call: TRBV19
d_call: TRBD1

cdr3_nt: TGTGCCAGCAGCCAAGGTCCTAGCGGGGGAGCTGATACGCAGTATTTT
cdr3_aa: CASSQGPSGGADTQYF
j_call: TRBJ2-3
cdr3_length: 16
clone_size: NA
v_call: TRBV4-2
d_call: TRBD2

cdr3_nt: TGTGCCAGCAGTCCGATAGAACAGGGGGCGCATGGCTACACCTTC
cdr3_aa: CASSPIEQGAHGYTF
j_call: TRBJ1-2
cdr3_length: 15
clone_size: NA
v_call: TRBV28
d_call: TRBD1

cdr3_nt: TGCGCCAGTAACCGGGACGTGGGAGAGACCCAGTACTTC
cdr3_aa: CASNRDVGETQYF
j_call: TRBJ2-5
cdr3_length: 13
clone_size: NA
v_call: TRBV5-1
d_call: NA

cdr3_nt: TGTGCCAGCAGCTCAGGAGTCCCTAGCGGGATAACCTACGAGCAGTACTTC
cdr3_aa: CASSSGVPSGITYEQYF
j_call: TRBJ2-7
cdr3_length: 17
clone_size: NA
v_call: TRBV5-4
d_call: TRBD2

cdr3_nt: TGTGCCAGCAGCTCTGCCCGGAATCTTGGCTACACCTTC
cdr3_aa: CASSSARNLGYTF
j_call: TRBJ1-2
cdr3_length: 13
clone_size: NA
v_call: TRBV7-2
d_call: NA

cdr3_nt: TGTGCCAGCAGCCAAGATCAGGGGAGCAATCAGCCCCAGCATTTT
cdr3_aa: CASSQDQGSNQPQHF
j_call: TRBJ1-5
cdr3_length: 15
clone_size: NA
v_call: TRBV4-2
d_call: NA

cdr3_nt: TGTGCCAGCAGTCAAGTTTGGACCATATATTTT
cdr3_aa: CASSQVWTIYF
j_call: TRBJ1-3
cdr3_length: 11
clone_size: few
v_call: TRBV2
d_call: NA

cdr3_nt: TGCAGCGTTGGGGGGACAGGACCGAGGGGGGGGTTCTACGAGCAGTACTTC
cdr3_aa: CSVGGTGPRGGFYEQYF
j_call: TRBJ2-7
cdr3_length: 17
clone_size: once
v_call: TRBV29-1
d_call: NA

cdr3_nt: TGCGCCAGCAGCCCTGCCGGAGGTCCTTTGAACACTGAAGCTTTCTTT
cdr3_aa: CASSPAGGPLNTEAFF
j_call: TRBJ1-1
cdr3_length: 16
clone_size: NA
v_call: TRBV5-1
d_call: NA

cdr3_nt: TGTGCCAGCAGTTACACTAGCGGGAGCTCCTACGAGCAGTACTTC
cdr3_aa: CASSYTSGSSYEQYF
j_call: TRBJ2-7
cdr3_length: 15
clone_size: NA
v_call: TRBV6-5
d_call: TRBD2

cdr3_nt: TGCGCCAGCAGCCGGGACTACCACACCGGGGAGCTGTTTTTT
cdr3_aa: CASSRDYHTGELFF
j_call: TRBJ2-2
cdr3_length: 14
clone_size: NA
v_call: TRBV5-1
d_call: TRBD2

cdr3_nt: TGTGCCAGCAGCTCCATGGTTCCCACTGGAAACACCATATATTTT
cdr3_aa: CASSSMVPTGNTIYF
j_call: TRBJ1-3
cdr3_length: 15
clone_size: NA
v_call: TRBV7-9
d_call: NA

cdr3_nt: TGTGCCAGCTTGACAGGGGGTCCCACAGATACGCAGTATTTT
cdr3_aa: CASLTGGPTDTQYF
j_call: TRBJ2-3
cdr3_length: 14
clone_size: NA
v_call: TRBV2
d_call: TRBD1

cdr3_nt: TGTGCCAGTAGTTACCTATGGACTAGCGGGAGGGGGAATGAGCAGTTCTTC
cdr3_aa: CASSYLWTSGRGNEQFF
j_call: TRBJ2-1
cdr3_length: 17
clone_size: NA
v_call: TRBV19
d_call: TRBD2

cdr3_nt: TGCGCCAGCAGCCAAGAAGGGACGGGGGGGGCTTTCTTT
cdr3_aa: CASSQEGTGGAFF
j_call: TRBJ1-1
cdr3_length: 13
clone_size: NA
v_call: TRBV4-1
d_call: NA